The 12 T cell receptor beta chains below all came from one sample that was sequenced in a study of T cells in Graves' hyperthyroidism and ophthalmopathy. Amplification of TCR beta CDR3 regions used RNA as the template. TCR CDR3 underwent first-round RT-PCR with the HTBI primer set. TCRdb called the multiplex PCR reads again in MiXCR, with one record for every CDR3 protein. This sample yields hundreds of thousands of distinct CDR3 sequences, of which less than 30% are seen a single time; 20% to 30% belongs to the top ten. The sequencing input was blood. These receptors all stem from a man aged 35-49 years with Graves' hyperthyroidism that later progressed to Graves' ophthalmopathy.

This clonotype has a count of ten or more. V gene TRBV12-3 or TRBV12-4 combines with J gene TRBJ1-5; D is uncertain. Between the trimmed V and J ends, which lost 4 bases and 0 bases, there was a span of 7 bases. The CDR3 spans 14 residues. The CDR3 DNA reads TGTGCCAGCAGTTATACTGCTAGCAATCAGCCCCAGCATTTT. Protein: CASSYTASNQPQHF.

This clonotype was detected a few times. This likely comes from a read error, as the CDR3 has no conserved phenylalanine or tryptophan at its end. The J gene is TRBJ1-2, the V gene TRBV5-1; 7 bases are a match to TRBD1. V trimming: 4 bases; J trimming: 0 bases; junction bases outside the gene matches: 6. This CDR3 has 15 amino acids. CDR1 and CDR2 (germline): SGHRS, YFSETQ. The CDR3 reads CASSVWTGANYGYTL. The CDR3 bases are TGCGCCAGCAGCGTTTGGACAGGAGCTAACTATGGCTACACCCTC.

This clonotype was recorded many times. This chain links TRBV30 with TRBJ2-4, with D possibly being TRBD2 (6 bases). The CDR3 has 12 residues. Germline lookup yields CDR1 GTSNPN and CDR2 SVGIG (reference sequence). The V gene lost 8 bases and the J gene lost 3 bases, with 11 bases spanning the gap. CDR3 protein: CARGLGKNIQYF. The CDR3 region has the DNA TGTGCCCGGGGACTTGGCAAAAACATTCAGTACTTC.

This clonotype was counted ten times or more. CDR3 sequence: CASSPIARGTGELFF. CDR3 DNA sequence: TGTGCCAGCAGCCCGATTGCTCGAGGCACCGGGGAGCTGTTTTTT. The chain carries TRBV28 and TRBJ2-2; D unclear. CDR1 MDHEN and CDR2 SYDVKM come from the germline V gene. V was shortened by 6 bases and J by 4 bases, with 15 bases between the two germline ends. The CDR3 has 15 amino acids.

This clonotype occurred many times. The chain carries TRBV20-1 and TRBJ1-1; no clear D gene. The CDR3 is 14 residues long. Between the trimmed V and J ends, which lost 2 bases and 0 bases, there was a span of 10 bases. Per germline, CDR1 DFQATT and CDR2 SNEGSKA (reference sequence). CDR3 sequence (DNA): TGCAGTGCTAGATCTCTCCGGCTGAACACTGAAGCTTTCTTT. It translates to CSARSLRLNTEAFF.

This clonotype showed up many times. The chain carries TRBV20-1 and TRBJ2-7; possibly TRBD1 for D (6 bases). Germline V gene data show CDR1 as DFQATT and CDR2 as SNEGSKA (reference sequence). This CDR3 region has 15 residues. V gave up 5 bases and J gave up 7 bases, with 24 bases separating them. CDR3 amino acids: CSAAAPGDTAGEQYF. The DNA for the CDR3 is TGCAGTGCTGCCGCCCCTGGGGACACGGCGGGTGAGCAGTACTTC.

This clonotype was observed many times. The rearrangement joins TRBV15 to TRBJ2-7; 7 bases map to TRBD2. Germline CDR1 reads LNHNV; CDR2 reads YYDKDF (reference sequence). Trimming at V came to 1 base and at J to 2 bases, leaving 11 bases not matched to a gene. The CDR3 has 17 residues. The CDR3 here is CATSRGISASGTYEQYF. The DNA for the CDR3 is TGTGCCACCAGCAGAGGAATATCGGCTAGCGGAACCTACGAGCAGTACTTC.

This clonotype occurred many times. The chain links TRBV27 to TRBJ1-3; D call uncertain. The CDR3 sequence is 17 residues long. The V gene's germline CDR1 is MNHEY and CDR2 SMNVEV (reference sequence). Trimming removed 0 bases at V and 0 bases at J, with 12 bases between. CDR3 residues: CASSLSASRLSGNTIYF. The CDR3 DNA sequence: TGTGCCAGCAGTTTATCGGCTTCTAGACTCTCTGGAAACACCATATATTTT.

In its sample, this clonotype was seen many times. V gene TRBV2 combines with J gene TRBJ1-1, with 8 positions matching TRBD1. V lost 7 bases and J lost 11; bases outside the gene matches: 6. The CDR3 is 11 amino acids. The germline V gene encodes CDR1 SNHLY and CDR2 FYNNEI. The CDR3 loop is CASTGGKGAFF. DNA for the CDR3: TGTGCCAGCACAGGGGGCAAGGGGGCTTTCTTT.

In its sample, this clonotype was seen many times. The CDR3 loop reads CASSFSHNQGEGYTF. CDR3 coding DNA: TGTGCCAGCAGCTTTTCTCACAATCAGGGAGAAGGCTACACCTTC. V gene TRBV7-9 combines with J gene TRBJ1-2, with D perhaps matching TRBD1 (5 bases). Between the trimmed V and J ends, which lost 3 bases and 8 bases, there was a span of 19 bases. CDR1 and CDR2 from the germline V gene are SEHNR and FQNEAQ (reference sequence). The CDR3 is 15 residues long. The variable domain in full, with the rest retrieved from reference TRBV7-9 and TRBJ1-2, is DTGVSQNPRHKITKRGQNVTFRCDPISEHNRLYWYRQTLGQGPEFLTYFQNEAQLEKSRLLSDRFSAERPKGSFSTLEIQRTEQGDSAMYLCASSFSHNQGEGYTFGSGTRLTVV.

This clonotype appeared many times. The V gene is TRBV7-9, the J gene TRBJ1-2, with D possibly being TRBD1 (5 bases). CDR3 length equals 15 residues. Germline V lookup: CDR1 SEHNR, CDR2 FQNEAQ (reference sequence). Trimming cost V 0 bases and J 4 bases, with 12 bases left between them. The CDR3 DNA reads as TGTGCCAGCAGCTTAGCCATGGGGGGATCCTATGGCTACACCTTC. It yields the protein CASSLAMGGSYGYTF.

This clonotype has a count of ten or more. The rearrangement joins TRBV27 to TRBJ2-7, with 10 positions matching TRBD1. Germline V gene data show CDR1 as MNHEY and CDR2 as SMNVEV (reference sequence). Losses at the gene ends were 2 bases for V and 3 bases for J; bases not matched to a gene: 4. This CDR3 has 15 amino acids. CDR3 nucleotides: TGTGCCAGCAGTTTACTGACAGGGGGCATCTACGAGCAGTACTTC. It codes for CASSLLTGGIYEQYF.